This TCR beta chain came from a study of patients and donors after allogeneic stem cell transplantation. This clonotype showed up just a few times. TCRdb passed the RT-PCR reads through MiXCR, listing each CDR3 protein once. The table has more than 150,000 distinct CDR3 sequences, 20% to 25% seen once. From germline, CDR1 is SEHNR and CDR2 FQNEAQ (reference sequence). V was clipped by 1 base and J by 4 bases, with 10 bases between them. The CDR3 extends over 14 amino acids. The chain uses TRBV7-9 and TRBJ1-2, with D maybe TRBD1 (6 bases). The TCR originated in a human donor who was either an allogeneic HSCT recipient or a stem cell or donor lymphocyte infusion donor (not recorded which). It is not recorded whose cells these are; they may come from a transplant donor. Material: blood, either unsorted or a sorted T cell fraction (not recorded which). CDR3 nucleotide sequence: TGTGCCAGCAGCTTAGAAGCAGGGGTCTATGGCTACACCTTC. The encoded protein is CASSLEAGVYGYTF.